Listed below are T cell receptor beta chains from one sample, sequenced in a study of T cells in Graves' hyperthyroidism and ophthalmopathy. TCRdb passed the multiplex PCR reads through MiXCR, listing each CDR3 protein once. In the table there are 500,000 to 550,000 distinct CDR3 sequences, about a fifth of which are singletons. The sample consisted of blood. These receptors came from a man aged 18-30 years with Graves' hyperthyroidism. Each CDR3 is given with its conserved first and last residue. The order of the fields is J gene, clone size, V gene, D gene, CDR3 DNA, CDR3 protein. A D gene is named only where the DNA matches it firmly. Where a row states a size, it is once, few, many or the class of an expanded clone; other rows omit it.

j_call: TRBJ2-7; clone_size: many; v_call: TRBV6-1; d_call: TRBD1; cdr3_nt: TGTGCCAGCTTCCTACCGGGACAGTCAAGGGAGCAGTACTTC; cdr3_aa: CASFLPGQSREQYF
j_call: TRBJ1-2; clone_size: many; v_call: TRBV20-1; d_call: .; cdr3_nt: TGCAGTGCTGGGGACATCCCAACCTTCAACTATGGCTACACCTTC; cdr3_aa: CSAGDIPTFNYGYTF
j_call: TRBJ2-7; clone_size: .; v_call: TRBV27; d_call: .; cdr3_nt: TGTGCCAGCAGTTTATCGTCCTTGGACACCTCCTACGAGCAGTACTTC; cdr3_aa: CASSLSSLDTSYEQYF
j_call: TRBJ2-7; clone_size: many; v_call: TRBV6-5; d_call: TRBD1; cdr3_nt: TGTGCCAGCAGTTACCGGGGACAGGTTACGAACGAGCAGTACTTC; cdr3_aa: CASSYRGQVTNEQYF
j_call: TRBJ2-5; clone_size: .; v_call: TRBV5-1; d_call: TRBD2; cdr3_nt: TGCGCCAGCAGCTTGCGCGGGGGGCCACAAGAGACCCAGTATTTC; cdr3_aa: CASSLRGGPQETQYF
j_call: TRBJ1-5; clone_size: many; v_call: TRBV2; d_call: TRBD1; cdr3_nt: TGTGCCAGCAGTGGGGGACAGGGAGTTCAGCCCCAGCATTTT; cdr3_aa: CASSGGQGVQPQHF
j_call: TRBJ1-5; clone_size: many; v_call: TRBV4-2; d_call: .; cdr3_nt: TGTGCCAGCAGCCAAGAGACCGGAGGCAATCAGCCCCAGCATTTT; cdr3_aa: CASSQETGGNQPQHF
j_call: TRBJ2-3; clone_size: .; v_call: TRBV10-3; d_call: .; cdr3_nt: TGTGCCATCAGTGACTATGGGGGGCCCACAGATACGCAGTATTTT; cdr3_aa: CAISDYGGPTDTQYF
j_call: TRBJ2-7; clone_size: many; v_call: TRBV28; d_call: TRBD1; cdr3_nt: TGTGCCAGCAGTTTATGGTGGCCCTCCGAGGACAGGGGTACCTACGAGCAGTACTTC; cdr3_aa: CASSLWWPSEDRGTYEQYF
j_call: TRBJ1-5; clone_size: many; v_call: TRBV15; d_call: .; cdr3_nt: TGTGCCACCAGCAGGGCCCAGTATCAGCCCCAGCATTTT; cdr3_aa: CATSRAQYQPQHF
j_call: TRBJ2-3; clone_size: few; v_call: TRBV20-1; d_call: TRBD1; cdr3_nt: TGCAGTGCTAGGCTTACTCCCGGGACAGGGGGCGGTAGCACAGATACGCAGTATTTT; cdr3_aa: CSARLTPGTGGGSTDTQYF
j_call: TRBJ2-7; clone_size: many; v_call: TRBV15; d_call: .; cdr3_nt: TGTGCCACCAGCCGTTCCCCAGTCTCCTACGAGCAGTACTTC; cdr3_aa: CATSRSPVSYEQYF
j_call: TRBJ1-1; clone_size: few; v_call: TRBV20-1; d_call: .; cdr3_nt: TGCAGTGCTAGATCGTCGACCAGGGAAGCTTTCTTT; cdr3_aa: CSARSSTREAFF
j_call: TRBJ2-7; clone_size: .; v_call: TRBV3-1; d_call: TRBD1; cdr3_nt: TGTGCCAGCAGGCCTACCGGACAGGGCGCCTACGAGCAGTACTTC; cdr3_aa: CASRPTGQGAYEQYF
j_call: TRBJ1-1; clone_size: .; v_call: TRBV28; d_call: TRBD1; cdr3_nt: TGTGCCAGCAGTTTAGTAGGGCAGGGGGCAATGAACACTGAAGCTTTCTTT; cdr3_aa: CASSLVGQGAMNTEAFF
j_call: TRBJ2-7; clone_size: many; v_call: TRBV6-1; d_call: .; cdr3_nt: TGTGCCAGCAGTGAAGCGGTCCCAGGGGTGGGCGAGCAGTACTTC; cdr3_aa: CASSEAVPGVGEQYF
j_call: TRBJ1-2; clone_size: many; v_call: TRBV6-5; d_call: .; cdr3_nt: TGTGCCAGCAGCACCGGGGGGGGAGGCTACACCTTC; cdr3_aa: CASSTGGGGYTF
j_call: TRBJ2-5; clone_size: many; v_call: TRBV7-6; d_call: .; cdr3_nt: TGTGCCAGCAGTGATTACCATGAGACCCAGTACTTC; cdr3_aa: CASSDYHETQYF
j_call: TRBJ1-2; clone_size: many; v_call: TRBV10-3; d_call: TRBD1; cdr3_nt: TGTGCCATCAGTGAGCCCGGAACAGGGGTGGATGGCTACACCTTC; cdr3_aa: CAISEPGTGVDGYTF
j_call: TRBJ1-1; clone_size: many; v_call: TRBV25-1; d_call: .; cdr3_nt: TGTGCCAGCAGTGCACCCGGGACAATGAACACTGAAGCTTTCTTT; cdr3_aa: CASSAPGTMNTEAFF
j_call: TRBJ1-1; clone_size: .; v_call: TRBV18; d_call: .; cdr3_nt: TGTGCCAGCTCACCTCAGCCCGCGGGGGCTGAAGCTTTCTTT; cdr3_aa: CASSPQPAGAEAFF
j_call: TRBJ2-7; clone_size: many; v_call: TRBV7-9; d_call: .; cdr3_nt: TGTGCCAGCAGCTTAGGAGTGCAGGGCCACGAGCAGTACTTC; cdr3_aa: CASSLGVQGHEQYF
j_call: TRBJ1-1; clone_size: .; v_call: TRBV30; d_call: .; cdr3_nt: TGTGCCTGGAGGGAAACGATGGGCACTGAAGCTTTCTTT; cdr3_aa: CAWRETMGTEAFF
j_call: TRBJ2-3; clone_size: few; v_call: TRBV12-3/TRBV12-4; d_call: TRBD2; cdr3_nt: TGTGCCAGCAGTTCGAGGGGACTAGTTTACACAGATACGCAGTATTTT; cdr3_aa: CASSSRGLVYTDTQYF
j_call: TRBJ1-5; clone_size: many; v_call: TRBV20-1; d_call: .; cdr3_nt: TGCAGTGCTACCCGACAGGCGTTGTTAAATCAGCCCCAGCATTTT; cdr3_aa: CSATRQALLNQPQHF
j_call: TRBJ1-2; clone_size: .; v_call: TRBV19; d_call: .; cdr3_nt: TGTGCCAGTAGCCCCCAGTTTGGTTTCAACTATGGCTACACCTTC; cdr3_aa: CASSPQFGFNYGYTF
j_call: TRBJ1-2; clone_size: .; v_call: TRBV4-1; d_call: .; cdr3_nt: TGCGCCAGCAGCCAAGTATCGGGTTCTATAGTAGGTGGCTACACCTTC; cdr3_aa: CASSQVSGSIVGGYTF
j_call: TRBJ1-1; clone_size: few; v_call: TRBV20-1; d_call: TRBD1; cdr3_nt: TGCAGTGCTAGAGATCTCATACTACAGGGGGCGGCGAACACTGAAGCTTTCTTT; cdr3_aa: CSARDLILQGAANTEAFF
j_call: TRBJ2-4; clone_size: few; v_call: TRBV5-1; d_call: TRBD1; cdr3_nt: TGCGCCAGCAGCTTGGCGACAGGGGCGACCAAAAACATTAAGTACTTC; cdr3_aa: CASSLATGATKNIKYF
j_call: TRBJ2-7; clone_size: many; v_call: TRBV6-5; d_call: TRBD1; cdr3_nt: TGTGCCAGCAGTTTAAAACAGGGGCCCTACGAGCAGTACTTC; cdr3_aa: CASSLKQGPYEQYF
j_call: TRBJ2-7; clone_size: .; v_call: TRBV5-4; d_call: .; cdr3_nt: TGTGCCAGCAGCTTGGATATAGGGGCAGGAAGCTACGAGCAGTACTTC; cdr3_aa: CASSLDIGAGSYEQYF
j_call: TRBJ2-4; clone_size: .; v_call: TRBV6-1; d_call: .; cdr3_nt: TGTGCCTGCAGTGAAGCGCTCGGAACCATTCAGTACTTC; cdr3_aa: CACSEALGTIQYF
j_call: TRBJ1-2; clone_size: many; v_call: TRBV11-2; d_call: TRBD1; cdr3_nt: TGTGCCAGCAGCTCGGGACAGAGGCCTTTTGGGTATGGCTACACCTTC; cdr3_aa: CASSSGQRPFGYGYTF